This T cell receptor beta chain derives from a study of cytomegalovirus exposure and HLA in healthy donors. The study ran its PCR with 60 Vbeta and 13 Jbeta primers. Some clones are missing from TCRdb's copy, which holds only in-frame ones; the method was immunoSEQ multiplex PCR. The sample lists 200,000 or so clones; roughly 84% were seen once. About this clone: Antigen: not known.

Study conclusions and caveats: An analysis done earlier found most TCR beta V segments productive about 87% or about 30% of the time.

The CDR3 contains 21 residues. V dropped 2 bases and J dropped 0; count of bases not matched to a gene: 15. Germline V gene data show CDR1 as SGHRS and CDR2 as YFSETQ. The sample comprised PBMCs. This rearrangement joins TRBV5-1 to TRBJ2-1; 12 bases match TRBD2. The receptor was isolated from a boy younger than 18 in good health and CMV-seronegative. As DNA, the CDR3 is TGCGCCAGCAGCTTCCCCTCGACTAGCGGGAGTGGCTCCGTCTCCTACAATGAGCAGTTCTTC. It encodes CASSFPSTSGSGSVSYNEQFF.